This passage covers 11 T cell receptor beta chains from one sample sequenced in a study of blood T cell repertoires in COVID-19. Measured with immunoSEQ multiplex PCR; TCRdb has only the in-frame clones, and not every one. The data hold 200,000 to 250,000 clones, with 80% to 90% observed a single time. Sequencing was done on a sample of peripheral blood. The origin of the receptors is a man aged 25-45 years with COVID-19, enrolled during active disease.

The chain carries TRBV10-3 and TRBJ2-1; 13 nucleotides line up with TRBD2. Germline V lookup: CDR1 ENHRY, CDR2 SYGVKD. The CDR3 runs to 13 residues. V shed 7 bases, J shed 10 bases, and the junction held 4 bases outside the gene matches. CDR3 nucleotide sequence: TGTGCCATCAAACTAGCGGGAGGGTTCGAGCAGTTCTTC. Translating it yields CAIKLAGGFEQFF.

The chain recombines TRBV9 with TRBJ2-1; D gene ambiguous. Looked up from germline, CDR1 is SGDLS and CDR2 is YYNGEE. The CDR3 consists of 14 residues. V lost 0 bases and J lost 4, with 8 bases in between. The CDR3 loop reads CASSVGDTYNEQFF. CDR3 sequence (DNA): TGTGCCAGCAGCGTAGGCGACACATACAATGAGCAGTTCTTC. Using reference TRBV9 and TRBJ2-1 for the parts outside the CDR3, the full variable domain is DSGVTQTPKHLITATGQRVTLRCSPRSGDLSVYWYQQSLDQGLQFLIQYYNGEERAKGNILERFSAQQFPDLHSELNLSSLELGDSALYFCASSVGDTYNEQFFGPGTRLTVL.

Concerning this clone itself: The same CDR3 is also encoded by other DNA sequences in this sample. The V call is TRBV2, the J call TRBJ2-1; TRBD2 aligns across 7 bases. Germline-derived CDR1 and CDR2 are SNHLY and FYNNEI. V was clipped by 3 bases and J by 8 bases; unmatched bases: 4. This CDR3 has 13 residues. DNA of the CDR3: TGTGCCAGCAGTGACCGGGGGAGGGATGAGCAGTTCTTC. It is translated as CASSDRGRDEQFF.

The chain's CDR3 is CASSLDGGRGYGYTF. CDR3 DNA: TGTGCCAGCAGCTTAGATGGTGGCAGGGGGTACGGCTACACCTTC. The chain links TRBV7-2 to TRBJ1-2; 7 bases fit TRBD1. This CDR3 comprises 15 residues. The V gene's germline CDR1 is SGHTA and CDR2 FQGNSA. Trimming cost V 1 base and J 8 bases; bases outside gene matches: 10.

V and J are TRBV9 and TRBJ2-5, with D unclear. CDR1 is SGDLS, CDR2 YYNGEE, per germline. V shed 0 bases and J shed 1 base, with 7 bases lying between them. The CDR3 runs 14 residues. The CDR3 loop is CASSVGGSQETQYF. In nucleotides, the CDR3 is TGTGCCAGCAGCGTAGGAGGCAGCCAAGAGACCCAGTACTTC. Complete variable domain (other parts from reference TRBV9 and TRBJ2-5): DSGVTQTPKHLITATGQRVTLRCSPRSGDLSVYWYQQSLDQGLQFLIQYYNGEERAKGNILERFSAQQFPDLHSELNLSSLELGDSALYFCASSVGGSQETQYFGPGTRLLVL.

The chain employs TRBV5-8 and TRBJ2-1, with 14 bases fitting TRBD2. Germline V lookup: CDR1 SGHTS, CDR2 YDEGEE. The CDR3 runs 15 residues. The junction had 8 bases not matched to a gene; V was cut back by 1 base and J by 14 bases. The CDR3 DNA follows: TGTGCCAGCAGCTTGAGACTAGCGGGAGGGGCCATGGAGTTCTTC. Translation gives CASSLRLAGGAMEFF. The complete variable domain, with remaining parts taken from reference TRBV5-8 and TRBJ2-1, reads EAGVTQSPTHLIKTRGQQATLRCSPISGHTSVYWYQQALGLGLQFLLWYDEGEERNRGNFPPRFSGRQFPNYSSELNVNALELEDSALYLCASSLRLAGGAMEFFGPGTRLTVL.

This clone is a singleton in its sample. This chain's CDR3 is CASGLGDFTRQPQHF. CDR3 bases: TGTGCTAGTGGTTTGGGGGACTTCACGCGGCAGCCCCAGCATTTT. The chain uses TRBV12-5 and TRBJ1-5; D might be TRBD1 (5 bases). The V gene's germline CDR1 is LGHNT and CDR2 FRNRAP. This CDR3 is 15 amino acids long. The V end was cut by 1 base, the J end by 7 bases, with 14 bases between.

The CDR3 loop reads CASSHRRVTDTQYF. The CDR3, as DNA: TGCGCCAGCAGCCATAGGAGGGTCACAGATACGCAGTATTTT. The chain recombines TRBV4-3 with TRBJ2-3; D is possibly TRBD2 (6 bases). The CDR3 has 14 amino acids. V lost 3 bases, J lost 2 bases, and 9 bases lay in between. Germline V gene data show CDR1 as LGHNA and CDR2 as YSLEER.

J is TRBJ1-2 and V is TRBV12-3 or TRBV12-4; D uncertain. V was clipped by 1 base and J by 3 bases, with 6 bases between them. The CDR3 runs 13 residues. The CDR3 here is CASSLGGDYGYTF. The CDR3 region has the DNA TGTGCCAGCAGTTTAGGGGGAGACTATGGCTACACCTTC.

The CDR3 reads CASSLLTGASNTEAFF. In DNA, the CDR3 is TGTGCCAGCAGTTTATTGACAGGGGCTTCGAACACTGAAGCTTTCTTT. The rearrangement uses TRBV27 and TRBJ1-1, with 8 bases matching TRBD1. The CDR3 extends over 16 amino acids. After removal of 1 base from V and 1 base from J, the junction contained 5 bases not matched to a gene. The germline V gene has CDR1 MNHEY and CDR2 SMNVEV (reference sequence).

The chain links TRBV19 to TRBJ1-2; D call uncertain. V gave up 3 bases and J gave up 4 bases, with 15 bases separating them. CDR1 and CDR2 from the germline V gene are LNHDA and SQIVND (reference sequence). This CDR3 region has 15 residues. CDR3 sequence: CASSILWGDTYGYTF. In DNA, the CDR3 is TGTGCCAGTAGTATTTTGTGGGGAGATACCTATGGCTACACCTTC.